These 26 T cell receptor beta chains came from one sample sequenced in a study of cytomegalovirus exposure and HLA in healthy donors. PCR primers comprised 60 Vbeta and 13 Jbeta primers. TCRdb's table, derived via immunoSEQ multiplex PCR, lists solely in-frame clones and lacks some. The sample includes some 200,000 clones, around 70% of them seen just once. Sequences were obtained from PBMCs. The receptors stem from a man aged 40-50 years in good health and CMV-seropositive.

V gene TRBV29-1 combines with J gene TRBJ1-1; TRBD1 might be the D (5 bases). The germline gives CDR1 SQVTM, CDR2 ANQGSEA. This CDR3 is built from 13 residues. V lost 3 bases and J 2 bases, leaving 10 bases between the germline ends. The DNA for the CDR3 is TGCAGCGTTGAGGTGGGGCGAAACACTGAAGCTTTCTTT. Protein product: CSVEVGRNTEAFF.

The V and J genes are TRBV2 and TRBJ2-1; tentatively, D is TRBD2 (8 bases). The CDR3 has 17 residues. From germline, CDR1 is SNHLY and CDR2 FYNNEI. Deletions cut 6 bases from V and 2 bases from J, with 20 bases between. The CDR3 DNA reads TGTGCCAGCAGCCAGGGGGGAGCGGGAGTCGCCTACAATGAGCAGTTCTTC. It translates to CASSQGGAGVAYNEQFF.

V usage is TRBV28 and J usage is TRBJ1-5; D unresolved. This CDR3 is built from 14 residues. CDR1 is MDHEN, CDR2 SYDVKM, per germline. V was shortened by 4 bases and J by 6 bases, with 13 bases between the two germline ends. The CDR3, as DNA: TGTGCCAGCAGTTCCCCCCGGGGAGGTCAGCCCCAGCATTTT. Its translation is CASSSPRGGQPQHF.

A single count supports this clone. The genes are TRBV29-1 and TRBJ1-3; D is unclear. The germline V and J ends were trimmed by 4 bases and 3 bases, with 10 bases remaining between them. CDR1 SQVTM and CDR2 ANQGSEA come from the germline V gene. This CDR3 is built from 13 residues. CDR3 loop: CSVVEGYGNTIYF. The DNA for the CDR3 is TGCAGCGTTGTGGAGGGTTATGGAAACACCATATATTTT. The whole variable domain, remainder taken from reference TRBV29-1 and TRBJ1-3, is SAVISQKPSRDICQRGTSLTIQCQVDSQVTMMFWYRQQPGQSLTLIATANQGSEATYESGFVIDKFPISRPNLTFSTLTVSNMSPEDSSIYLCSVVEGYGNTIYFGEGSWLTVV.

The chain uses TRBV2 and TRBJ2-1; TRBD2 matches 7 bases. The CDR3 consists of 14 residues. J lost 5 bases, V lost 2 bases, and 3 bases had no gene match. Per the germline V gene, CDR1 is SNHLY and CDR2 is FYNNEI. The CDR3 DNA sequence: TGTGCCAGCAGTGAATCGGGGGGTAACAATGAGCAGTTCTTC. Translation gives CASSESGGNNEQFF.

This sequence joins TRBV27 and TRBJ2-1; 10 bases fit TRBD1. V dropped 7 bases and J dropped 8; count of bases not matched to a gene: 17. The CDR3 is made up of 17 amino acids. Germline V CDR1 and CDR2: MNHEY, SMNVEV (reference sequence). CDR3 in amino acids: CASTPGGGDRGDHEQFF. Here the CDR3 DNA reads TGTGCCAGCACCCCCGGAGGAGGGGACAGGGGAGACCATGAGCAGTTCTTC.

Only a few counts were recorded for this clone. The missing conserved phenylalanine or tryptophan at the end of this CDR3 makes a read error likely. The CDR3 spells CASSGTGTHQPQHL. For the CDR3, the DNA is TGTGCCAGCAGCGGAACAGGAACCCATCAGCCCCAGCATCTT. The chain uses TRBV9 and TRBJ1-5; maybe TRBD1 (5 bases). V was pared by 3 bases and J by 5 bases, with 12 bases between. CDR3 size: 14 residues. Germline assignment: CDR1 SGDLS and CDR2 YYNGEE.

This clone was detected once. The chain joins TRBV27 to TRBJ2-1, with 7 bases that match TRBD2. The J segment lost 5 bases and the V segment lost 3 bases, leaving 4 bases of the junction unmatched. This CDR3 region has 14 residues. Germline V gene data show CDR1 as MNHEY and CDR2 as SMNVEV (reference sequence). The CDR3 loop reads CASSFGGGHNEQFF. In DNA form, the CDR3 reads TGTGCCAGCAGTTTTGGGGGGGGACACAATGAGCAGTTCTTC.

V gene TRBV7-6 combines with J gene TRBJ2-2; D gene ambiguous. The V and J ends lost 6 bases and 1 base respectively, with 12 bases between them. In germline, CDR1 is SGHVS, CDR2 FNYEAQ. This CDR3 is 15 amino acids long. The CDR3 sequence: CASRKFTGNTGELFF. CDR3 in DNA: TGTGCCAGCAGAAAATTCACGGGGAACACCGGGGAGCTGTTTTTT.

The chain recombines TRBV6-6 with TRBJ2-7, with D perhaps TRBD1 (6 bases). The CDR3 spans 15 residues. V lost 0 bases, J lost 3 bases, and 12 bases lay in between. CDR1 and CDR2 (germline): MNHNY, SVGAGI (reference sequence). The CDR3 loop reads CASSYSAGTIYEQYF. In DNA form, the CDR3 reads TGTGCCAGCAGTTACTCCGCAGGGACAATCTACGAGCAGTACTTC.

The chain combines TRBV2 with TRBJ2-5, with 10 bases matching TRBD2. Germline-derived CDR1 and CDR2 are SNHLY and FYNNEI. The CDR3 has 15 residues. J was trimmed by 4 bases and V by 3 bases; bases with no gene match: 5. The CDR3: CASSDLAGVGETQYF. The CDR3 coding sequence is TGTGCCAGCAGTGACCTAGCGGGGGTGGGAGAGACCCAGTACTTC. Full variable domain (missing parts from reference TRBV2 and TRBJ2-5): EPEVTQTPSHQVTQMGQEVILRCVPISNHLYFYWYRQILGQKVEFLVSFYNNEISEKSEIFDDQFSVERPDGSNFTLKIRSTKLEDSAMYFCASSDLAGVGETQYFGPGTRLLVL.

The chain carries TRBV6-1 and TRBJ1-2, with 7 bases lining up with TRBD1. J lost 0 bases, V lost 7 bases, and 5 bases had no gene match. Germline lookup yields CDR1 MNHNS and CDR2 SASEGT. This CDR3 has 14 amino acids. CDR3 in amino acids: CASILGQTNYGYTF. CDR3 bases: TGTGCCAGCATTCTGGGACAGACTAACTATGGCTACACCTTC.

J is TRBJ2-5 and V is TRBV5-4; a weak D match, TRBD2 (6 bases). The ends were cut back, 0 bases at V and 6 bases at J, with 15 bases in the middle. Germline V gives CDR1 SGHNT, CDR2 YYREEE (reference sequence). This CDR3 region has 15 residues. This chain's CDR3 is CASSLGRHGGQTQYF. In DNA form, the CDR3 reads TGTGCCAGCAGCTTGGGCAGGCACGGGGGACAGACCCAGTACTTC.

As for this clone: Other DNA sequences from this sample encode an identical CDR3 as well. The chain employs TRBV5-1 and TRBJ2-1, with D unresolved. The germline CDR1 and CDR2 sequences are SGHRS and YFSETQ. The CDR3 contains 12 residues. V gave up 1 base and J gave up 6 bases, with 5 bases separating them. The CDR3 region has the DNA TGCGCCAGCAGCTTGCCTAGCAATGAGCAGTTCTTC. Its protein product is CASSLPSNEQFF.

This clone showed up just a few times. The chain recombines TRBV7-2 with TRBJ1-1; D is uncertain. V was pared by 1 base and J by 1 base, with 7 bases between. CDR1 and CDR2 from the germline V gene are SGHTA and FQGNSA. CDR3 length equals 14 residues. As DNA, the CDR3 is TGTGCCAGCAGCTTAGTCGACACGAACACTGAAGCTTTCTTT. Translation: CASSLVDTNTEAFF.

This clone has a single count. The J gene is TRBJ2-7, the V gene TRBV5-1; D not certain. This CDR3 has 15 residues. Trimming took 0 bases from V and 4 from J, leaving 14 bases between them. Looked up from germline, CDR1 is SGHRS and CDR2 is YFSETQ. In DNA, the CDR3 is TGCGCCAGCAGCTTGGGACCGACATCTGAATACGAGCAGTACTTC. Encoded protein: CASSLGPTSEYEQYF.

The rearrangement links TRBV4-3 to TRBJ2-2; 7 bases are a match to TRBD1. The V and J ends lost 4 bases and 0 bases, in that order; junction bases with no gene match: 2. CDR3 size: 15 residues. In germline, CDR1 is LGHNA, CDR2 YSLEER. CDR3 loop: CASSLGTANTGELFF. The DNA of the CDR3 is TGCGCCAGCAGCCTCGGGACAGCGAACACCGGGGAGCTGTTTTTT.

The V call is TRBV5-5, the J call TRBJ2-2; D uncertain. Per germline, CDR1 SGHKS and CDR2 YYEKEE (reference sequence). The CDR3 totals 15 residues. The V and J ends lost 2 bases and 6 bases respectively, with 14 bases between them. The CDR3 loop is CASSLQPGIPGELFF. The CDR3 nucleotides are TGTGCCAGCAGCTTACAACCGGGTATTCCCGGGGAGCTGTTTTTT. Together with reference TRBV5-5 and TRBJ2-2, the CDR3 gives the full variable domain: DAGVTQSPTHLIKTRGQQVTLRCSPISGHKSVSWYQQVLGQGPQFIFQYYEKEERGRGNFPDRFSARQFPNYSSELNVNALLLGDSALYLCASSLQPGIPGELFFGEGSRLTVL.

V and J are TRBV5-4 and TRBJ2-7; maybe TRBD2 (5 bases). CDR1 SGHNT and CDR2 YYREEE come from the germline V gene (reference sequence). The CDR3 totals 14 residues. V lost 2 bases to trimming and J lost 1 base, with 10 bases between them. This chain's CDR3 is CASSFGRASYEQYF. Here the CDR3 DNA reads TGTGCCAGCAGCTTCGGGCGGGCTTCCTACGAGCAGTACTTC.

The chain couples TRBV6-5 to TRBJ1-2; a weak D match, TRBD1 (5 bases). Trimming removed 1 base from V and 5 bases from J, with 11 bases in between. This CDR3 has 14 amino acids. The germline V gene has CDR1 MNHEY and CDR2 SVGAGI. CDR3 nucleotides: TGTGCCAGCAGTTACTGGGGCAGGGAATATGGCTACACCTTC. It codes for CASSYWGREYGYTF.

V gene TRBV19 combines with J gene TRBJ2-7, with 11 bases that match TRBD1. The V gene end was trimmed by 5 bases and the J gene end by 2 bases; junction bases not matched to a gene: 5. In germline, CDR1 is LNHDA, CDR2 SQIVND (reference sequence). The CDR3 covers 15 residues. The DNA for the CDR3 is TGTGCCAGTAGTGCCGGGACAGGGGGTACCTACGAGCAGTACTTC. Protein product: CASSAGTGGTYEQYF.

The sample holds a few counts of this clone. The chain employs TRBV4-1 and TRBJ2-2, with TRBD2 matching 11 bases. With V trimmed by 1 base and J by 7 bases, 11 bases remained unmatched. Germline-derived CDR1 and CDR2 are MGHRA and YSYEKL. This CDR3 contains 18 residues. The CDR3 bases are TGCGCCAGCAGCCAAGTTTACTTAGCGGGGGGGCGAAACGGGGAGCTGTTTTTT. It specifies CASSQVYLAGGRNGELFF.

This clone was seen a single time. The rearrangement uses TRBV7-3 and TRBJ2-2; perhaps TRBD2 as D (6 bases). Looked up from germline, CDR1 is SGHTA and CDR2 is FQGTGA. The germline V and J ends were trimmed by 0 bases and 3 bases, with 11 bases remaining between them. This CDR3 comprises 16 residues. The CDR3 sequence: CASSLTAGRDTGELFF. The CDR3 DNA reads TGTGCCAGCAGCTTAACTGCGGGGCGCGACACCGGGGAGCTGTTTTTT.

The V and J genes are TRBV21-1 and TRBJ2-1; no DNA check was done on the table's D call, TRBD1. TRBV21-1 is given as a pseudogene. The CDR3 is made up of 17 amino acids. The CDR3 loop is CASSARDSFPQGNEQFF. CDR3 in DNA: TGTGCCAGCAGTGCCAGGGACAGTTTTCCCCAGGGGAATGAGCAGTTCTTC.

The chain uses TRBV6-1 and TRBJ2-5, with TRBD1 identical over 8 bases. J lost 0 bases, V lost 5 bases, and 5 bases had no gene match. This CDR3 has 15 amino acids. Germline assignment: CDR1 MNHNS and CDR2 SASEGT. As DNA, the CDR3 is TGTGCCAGCAGTCTGGGGGACAGGAACCAAGAGACCCAGTACTTC. Protein sequence: CASSLGDRNQETQYF.

This sequence joins TRBV4-1 and TRBJ2-1; the match to TRBD1 covers 10 bases. The CDR3 runs to 16 residues. Germline V lookup: CDR1 MGHRA, CDR2 YSYEKL. Unmatched junction bases numbered 6, after V lost 5 bases and J lost 2 bases. The CDR3 is CASSGTGQGTYNEQFF. The DNA of the CDR3 is TGCGCCAGCAGCGGGACGGGACAGGGGACCTACAATGAGCAGTTCTTC.